The 22 T cell receptor beta chains below come from one sample, sequenced in a study of molecular identifiers for immune sequencing clone quantification. TCRdb called the PCR reads again in MiXCR, with one record for every CDR3 protein. The table lists 600,000 to 650,000 distinct CDR3 sequences, nearly 20% of them singletons. Sequencing was carried out using naive CD8+ T cells from blood, with Jurkat cell RNA spiked in. The subset: FACS-sorted CD8+CD4-CCR7+CD45RA+ naive T cells. The receptors derive from a human donor in good health. Some libraries in this study had Jurkat cell RNA spiked in.

This clonotype showed up many times. The chain uses TRBV20-1 and TRBJ2-3, with TRBD1 matching 8 bases. V lost 5 bases and J lost 2; bases outside the gene matches: 6. The CDR3 runs to 14 residues. Germline loops: CDR1 DFQATT, CDR2 SNEGSKA (reference sequence). The DNA of the CDR3 is TGCAGTGCTCCCAGGGGGCTCCTCACAGATACGCAGTATTTT. Amino acids: CSAPRGLLTDTQYF.

This clonotype was recorded a few times. The J gene is TRBJ2-7, the V gene TRBV30; TRBD1 matches at 9 bases. The CDR3 runs 13 residues. V was pared by 2 bases and J by 6 bases, with 5 bases of the junction left unmatched. Germline lookup yields CDR1 GTSNPN and CDR2 SVGIG (reference sequence). The CDR3 spells CAWSYRGQGEQYF. In DNA form, the CDR3 reads TGTGCCTGGAGTTACAGGGGGCAGGGCGAGCAGTACTTC. Using reference TRBV30 and TRBJ2-7 for the parts outside the CDR3, the full variable domain is SQTIHQWPATLVQPVGSPLSLECTVEGTSNPNLYWYRQAAGRGLQLLFYSVGIGQISSEVPQNLSASRPQDRQFILSSKKLLLSDSGFYLCAWSYRGQGEQYFGPGTRLTVT.

At least ten counts were recorded for this clonotype. The chain recombines TRBV20-1 with TRBJ2-7; D gene ambiguous. The V gene lost 2 bases and the J gene lost 3 bases, with 17 bases spanning the gap. Germline V gene lookup returns CDR1 DFQATT and CDR2 SNEGSKA (reference sequence). This CDR3 comprises 15 residues. As DNA, the CDR3 is TGCAGTGCTAGAAAGTCGTCCCGGCCGGACTACGAGCAGTACTTC. Translation gives CSARKSSRPDYEQYF.

This clonotype was detected many times. The V gene is TRBV24-1, the J gene TRBJ2-2, with 7 positions matching TRBD1. The V and J ends lost 3 bases and 7 bases, in that order; junction bases with no gene match: 7. Germline CDR1 is KGHDR and CDR2 is SFDVKD. CDR3 length: 15 amino acids. CDR3: CATSDTRTGFGELFF. The CDR3 coding sequence is TGTGCCACCAGTGATACTCGGACAGGATTCGGGGAGCTGTTTTTT.

This clonotype was observed at least ten times. J is TRBJ2-2 and V is TRBV25-1, with D possibly being TRBD2 (6 bases). This CDR3 is built from 15 residues. Germline CDR1 and CDR2: MGHDK and SYGVNS. The V end lost 4 bases, the J end lost 4 bases, and 13 bases lay between the germline ends. CDR3: CASSAWGDVTGELFF. The CDR3, as DNA: TGTGCCAGCAGTGCCTGGGGGGATGTCACCGGGGAGCTGTTTTTT.

This clonotype was picked up many times. A junction boundary mismatches the germline segment, possibly from a read error. The genes are TRBV29-1 and TRBJ2-1; D remains unclear. The CDR3 spans 11 residues. Germline loops: CDR1 SQVTM, CDR2 ANQGSEA. The CDR3 nucleotides are TGCAGCGCTGAAGTTAACAATGAGCAGTTCTTC. It codes for CSAEVNNEQFF.

This clonotype was counted ten times or more. V and J are TRBV3-1 and TRBJ2-7, with 10 bases aligning to TRBD1. The CDR3 extends over 12 amino acids. Germline values: CDR1 LGHDT, CDR2 YNNKEL (reference sequence). Unmatched junction bases numbered 3, after V lost 4 bases and J lost 9 bases. Here the CDR3 DNA reads TGTGCCAGCAGCCGACGGGACAGGGGGCAGTACTTC. Encoded protein: CASSRRDRGQYF.

The genes are TRBV19 and TRBJ1-2; 7 bases line up with TRBD1. The CDR3 runs to 14 residues. J lost 4 bases, V lost 3 bases, and 5 bases had no gene match. CDR1 is LNHDA and CDR2 is SQIVND in the germline V gene (reference sequence). CDR3 in DNA: TGTGCCAGTAGTATTCCAGGGGGGTTCTATGGCTACACCTTC. As protein: CASSIPGGFYGYTF.

This clonotype was counted at least ten times. The chain couples TRBV19 to TRBJ2-7, with D perhaps matching TRBD1 (5 bases). The CDR3 runs to 14 residues. Germline V CDR1 and CDR2: LNHDA, SQIVND (reference sequence). The germline V and J ends were trimmed by 3 bases and 2 bases, with 11 bases remaining between them. DNA for the CDR3: TGTGCCAGTAGTATCGGGCCAGGGACCTACGAGCAGTACTTC. It encodes CASSIGPGTYEQYF.

This clonotype occurred many times. The chain has TRBV4-3 and TRBJ2-2, with 8 bases matching TRBD2. The V and J ends lost 0 bases and 4 bases, in that order; junction bases with no gene match: 7. CDR3 size: 17 residues. Germline values: CDR1 LGHNA, CDR2 YSLEER. CDR3 DNA sequence: TGCGCCAGCAGCCAAGAACCAGCGGGAGTAAGCACCGGGGAGCTGTTTTTT. This codes for CASSQEPAGVSTGELFF.

Concerning this clonotype itself: A junction end diverges from the germline sequence, so it may reflect a read error. The chain combines TRBV2 with TRBJ1-1; 8 positions match TRBD1. The V gene's germline CDR1 is SNHLY and CDR2 FYNNEI. This CDR3 has 13 residues. The CDR3 DNA reads as TGTGCCAGCAGGGCCTCAGGGGGCACTGAAACTTTCTTC. It codes for CASRASGGTETFF.

As regards this clonotype: Being one base from a much bigger clone, this may be a read error. The chain joins TRBV7-9 to TRBJ1-4; weak D call: TRBD1 (5 bases). This CDR3 comprises 16 residues. Germline loops: CDR1 SEHNR, CDR2 FQNEAQ (reference sequence). CDR3 sequence reads: CASSQAQGVPNGKLFF. DNA for the CDR3: TGTGCCAGCAGCCAGGCCCAGGGAGTACCTAATGGAAAACTGTTTTTT.

This clonotype appeared many times. The chain joins TRBV9 to TRBJ2-2; D unclear. There are 17 residues in the CDR3. V was pared by 0 bases and J by 0 bases, with 12 bases between. Germline lookup yields CDR1 SGDLS and CDR2 YYNGEE. CDR3 in DNA: TGTGCCAGCAGCGTAGCAGTGACGCTAGCGAACACCGGGGAGCTGTTTTTT. It yields the protein CASSVAVTLANTGELFF.

This clonotype was counted many times. The chain combines TRBV7-9 with TRBJ2-7; D is perhaps TRBD1 (5 bases). The CDR3 covers 15 residues. The germline gives CDR1 SEHNR, CDR2 FQNEAQ (reference sequence). V lost 5 bases, J lost 2 bases, and 16 bases lay in between. The CDR3 sequence is CASSTTALRAYEQYF. The CDR3 nucleotides read TGTGCCAGCAGCACGACTGCGCTCAGGGCCTACGAGCAGTACTTC.

This chain connects TRBV27 to TRBJ2-7; D call uncertain. V lost 5 bases and J 3 bases, leaving 14 bases between the germline ends. The CDR3 has 14 residues. Germline V gene lookup returns CDR1 MNHEY and CDR2 SMNVEV (reference sequence). The CDR3 is CASSLSQAYYEQYF. In DNA, the CDR3 is TGTGCCAGCAGTCTGAGTCAGGCTTACTACGAGCAGTACTTC.

There are many counts of this clonotype. The chain recombines TRBV7-9 with TRBJ1-3; D perhaps matches TRBD1 (5 bases). V dropped 4 bases and J dropped 0 bases, with 10 bases sitting between them. CDR3 length: 15 amino acids. CDR1 SEHNR and CDR2 FQNEAQ come from the germline V gene (reference sequence). CDR3 sequence (DNA): TGTGCCAGCAGCTACTTGGGGGGCTCTGGAAACACCATATATTTT. It encodes CASSYLGGSGNTIYF.

This clonotype has ten or more counts. The rearrangement joins TRBV2 to TRBJ2-3; 8 bases fit TRBD2. Unmatched junction bases numbered 5, after V lost 8 bases and J lost 1 base. The length of the CDR3 is 14 residues. Germline lookup yields CDR1 SNHLY and CDR2 FYNNEI. CDR3 residues: CASPGTRGTDTQYF. CDR3 bases: TGTGCCAGCCCCGGGACTAGAGGCACAGATACGCAGTATTTT.

This chain uses TRBV27 with TRBJ2-1, with D perhaps TRBD2 (5 bases). CDR3 length: 15 amino acids. V lost 4 bases and J 5 bases, leaving 15 bases between the germline ends. Germline V lookup: CDR1 MNHEY, CDR2 SMNVEV (reference sequence). The DNA for the CDR3 is TGTGCCAGCAGTTGGAGGCTGACTAACGACAATGAGCAGTTCTTC. This gives the protein CASSWRLTNDNEQFF.

This clonotype has at least ten counts. This chain links TRBV20-1 with TRBJ1-1; D not resolved. This CDR3 is built from 11 residues. Per germline, CDR1 DFQATT and CDR2 SNEGSKA (reference sequence). Trimming left V 5 bases short and J 3 bases short, with 7 bases between. CDR3 amino acids: CSAELDTEAFF. The CDR3 bases are TGCAGTGCTGAATTGGACACTGAAGCTTTCTTT.

The chain employs TRBV5-4 and TRBJ2-5; D remains ambiguous. V was trimmed by 5 bases and J by 2 bases, leaving 13 bases between them. From germline, CDR1 is SGHNT and CDR2 YYREEE (reference sequence). This CDR3 region has 14 residues. The CDR3 protein is CASSSIDEQETQYF. CDR3 nucleotides: TGTGCCAGCAGTTCCATCGACGAGCAAGAGACCCAGTACTTC.

This clonotype turned up a few times. V usage is TRBV12-3 or TRBV12-4 and J usage is TRBJ1-5, with 8 bases fitting TRBD1. This CDR3 region has 15 residues. The V and J ends lost 3 bases and 5 bases, in that order; junction bases with no gene match: 6. CDR3: CASSFGRGLDQPQHF. The CDR3 nucleotides read TGTGCCAGCAGTTTCGGCAGGGGGCTTGATCAGCCCCAGCATTTT.

This clonotype has at least ten counts. V is TRBV12-3 or TRBV12-4 and J is TRBJ2-3; 11 bases align to TRBD1. There are 17 residues in the CDR3. With 6 bases clipped from V and 6 bases from J, the junction kept 14 bases outside the gene matches. CDR3 amino acids: CASSDPGQGAPNDTQYF. The CDR3 DNA reads TGTGCCAGCAGCGATCCTGGACAGGGGGCGCCGAATGATACGCAGTATTTT.